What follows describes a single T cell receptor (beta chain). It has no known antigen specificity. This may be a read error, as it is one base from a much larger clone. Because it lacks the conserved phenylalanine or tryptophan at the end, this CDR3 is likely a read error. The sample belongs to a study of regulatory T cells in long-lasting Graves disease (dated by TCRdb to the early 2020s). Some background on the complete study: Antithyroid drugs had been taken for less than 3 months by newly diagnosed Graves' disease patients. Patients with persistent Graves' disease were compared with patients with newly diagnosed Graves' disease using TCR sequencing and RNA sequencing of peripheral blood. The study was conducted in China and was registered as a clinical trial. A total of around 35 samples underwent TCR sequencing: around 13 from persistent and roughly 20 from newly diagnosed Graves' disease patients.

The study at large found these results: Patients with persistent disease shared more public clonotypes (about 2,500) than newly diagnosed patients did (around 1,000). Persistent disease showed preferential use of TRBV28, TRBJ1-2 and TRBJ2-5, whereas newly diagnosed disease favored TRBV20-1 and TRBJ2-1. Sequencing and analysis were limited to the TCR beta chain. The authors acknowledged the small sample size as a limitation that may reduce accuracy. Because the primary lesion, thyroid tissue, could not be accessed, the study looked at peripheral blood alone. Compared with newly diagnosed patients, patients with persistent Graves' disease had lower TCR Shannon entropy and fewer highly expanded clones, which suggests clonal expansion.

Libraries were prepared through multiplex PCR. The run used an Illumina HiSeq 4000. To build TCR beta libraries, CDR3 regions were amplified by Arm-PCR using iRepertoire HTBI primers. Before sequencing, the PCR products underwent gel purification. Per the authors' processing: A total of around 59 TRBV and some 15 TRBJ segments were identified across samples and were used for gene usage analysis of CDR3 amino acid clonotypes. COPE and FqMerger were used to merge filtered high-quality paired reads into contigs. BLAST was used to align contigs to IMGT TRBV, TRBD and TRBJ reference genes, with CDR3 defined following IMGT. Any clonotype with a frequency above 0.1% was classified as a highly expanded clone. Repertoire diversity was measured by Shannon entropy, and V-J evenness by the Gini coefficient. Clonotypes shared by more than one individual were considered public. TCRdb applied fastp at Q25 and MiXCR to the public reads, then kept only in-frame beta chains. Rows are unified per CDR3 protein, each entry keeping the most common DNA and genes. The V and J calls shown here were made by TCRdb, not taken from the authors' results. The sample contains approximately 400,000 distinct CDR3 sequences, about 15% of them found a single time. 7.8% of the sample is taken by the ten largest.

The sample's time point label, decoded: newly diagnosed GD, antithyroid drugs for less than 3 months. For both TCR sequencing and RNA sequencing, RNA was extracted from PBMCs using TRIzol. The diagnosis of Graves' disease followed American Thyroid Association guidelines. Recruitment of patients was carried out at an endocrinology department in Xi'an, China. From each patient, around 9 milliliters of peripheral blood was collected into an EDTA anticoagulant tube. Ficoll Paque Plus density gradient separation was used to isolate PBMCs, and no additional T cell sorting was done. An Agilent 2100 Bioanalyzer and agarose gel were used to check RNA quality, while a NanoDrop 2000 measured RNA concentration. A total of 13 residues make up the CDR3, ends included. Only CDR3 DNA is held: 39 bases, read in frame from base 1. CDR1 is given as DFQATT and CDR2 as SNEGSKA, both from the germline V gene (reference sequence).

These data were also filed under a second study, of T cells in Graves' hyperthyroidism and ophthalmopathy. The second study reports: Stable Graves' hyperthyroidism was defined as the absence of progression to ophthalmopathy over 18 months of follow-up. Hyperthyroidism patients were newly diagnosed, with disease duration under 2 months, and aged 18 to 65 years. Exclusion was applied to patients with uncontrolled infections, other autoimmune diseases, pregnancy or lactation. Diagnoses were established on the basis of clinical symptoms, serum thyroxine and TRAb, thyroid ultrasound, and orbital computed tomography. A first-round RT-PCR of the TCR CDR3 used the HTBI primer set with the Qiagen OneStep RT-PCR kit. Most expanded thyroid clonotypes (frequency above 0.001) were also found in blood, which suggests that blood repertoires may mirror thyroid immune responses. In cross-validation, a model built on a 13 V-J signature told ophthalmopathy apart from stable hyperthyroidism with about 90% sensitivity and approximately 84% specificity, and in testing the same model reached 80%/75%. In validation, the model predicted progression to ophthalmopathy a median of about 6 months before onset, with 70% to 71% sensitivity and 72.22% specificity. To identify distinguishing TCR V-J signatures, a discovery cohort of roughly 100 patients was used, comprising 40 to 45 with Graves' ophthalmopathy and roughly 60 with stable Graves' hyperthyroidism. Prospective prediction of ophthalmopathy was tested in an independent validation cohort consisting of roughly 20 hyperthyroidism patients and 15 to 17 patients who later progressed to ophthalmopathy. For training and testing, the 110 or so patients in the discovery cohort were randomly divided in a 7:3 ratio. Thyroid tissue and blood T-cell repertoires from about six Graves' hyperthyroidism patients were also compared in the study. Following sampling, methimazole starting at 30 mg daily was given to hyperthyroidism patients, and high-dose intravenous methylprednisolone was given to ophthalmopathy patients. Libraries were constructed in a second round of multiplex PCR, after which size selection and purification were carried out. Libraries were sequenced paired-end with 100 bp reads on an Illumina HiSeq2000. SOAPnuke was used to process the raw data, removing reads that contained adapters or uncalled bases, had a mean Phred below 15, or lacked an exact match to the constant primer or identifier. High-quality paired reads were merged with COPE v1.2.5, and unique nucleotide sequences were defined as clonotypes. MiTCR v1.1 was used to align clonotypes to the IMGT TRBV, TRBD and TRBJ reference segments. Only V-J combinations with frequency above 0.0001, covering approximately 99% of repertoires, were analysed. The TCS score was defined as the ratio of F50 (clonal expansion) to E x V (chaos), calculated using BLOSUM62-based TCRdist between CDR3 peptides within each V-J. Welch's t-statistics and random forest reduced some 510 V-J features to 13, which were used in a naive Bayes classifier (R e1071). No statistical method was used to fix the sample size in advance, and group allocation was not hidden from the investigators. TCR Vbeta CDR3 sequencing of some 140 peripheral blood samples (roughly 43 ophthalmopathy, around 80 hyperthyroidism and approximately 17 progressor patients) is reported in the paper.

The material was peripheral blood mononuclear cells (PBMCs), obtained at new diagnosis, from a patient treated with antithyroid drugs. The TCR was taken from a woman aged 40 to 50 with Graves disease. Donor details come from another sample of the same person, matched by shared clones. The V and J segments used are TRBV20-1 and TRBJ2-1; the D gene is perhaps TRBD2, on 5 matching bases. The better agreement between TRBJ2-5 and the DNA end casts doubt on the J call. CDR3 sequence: CSAGGPGQETQYL. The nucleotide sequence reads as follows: TGCAGTGCTGGAGGACCCGGCCAAGAGACCCAGTACCTC.